This T cell receptor beta chain was documented in a study of CD8+ T cells in alopecia areata. In germline, CDR1 is GTSNPN, CDR2 SVGIG (reference sequence). The CDR3 spans 14 residues. Trimming took off 1 base at V and 6 bases at J, with 13 bases between the two ends. RNA was extracted and reverse transcribed into cDNA as the sequencing template. The table came from immunoSEQ multiplex PCR; TCRdb's copy has only in-frame clones and leaves some out. The repertoire has some 150,000 clones, around 62% of them found once; the top ten carry around 34%. The chain couples TRBV30 to TRBJ2-1; perhaps TRBD2 as D (6 bases). This TCR was recovered from a human donor in good health. The sequenced material came from CD8+ T cells sorted from blood. In DNA form, the CDR3 reads TGTGCCTGGAGTGACCCCGGGAGAGTCAATGAGCAGTTCTTC. It codes for CAWSDPGRVNEQFF.